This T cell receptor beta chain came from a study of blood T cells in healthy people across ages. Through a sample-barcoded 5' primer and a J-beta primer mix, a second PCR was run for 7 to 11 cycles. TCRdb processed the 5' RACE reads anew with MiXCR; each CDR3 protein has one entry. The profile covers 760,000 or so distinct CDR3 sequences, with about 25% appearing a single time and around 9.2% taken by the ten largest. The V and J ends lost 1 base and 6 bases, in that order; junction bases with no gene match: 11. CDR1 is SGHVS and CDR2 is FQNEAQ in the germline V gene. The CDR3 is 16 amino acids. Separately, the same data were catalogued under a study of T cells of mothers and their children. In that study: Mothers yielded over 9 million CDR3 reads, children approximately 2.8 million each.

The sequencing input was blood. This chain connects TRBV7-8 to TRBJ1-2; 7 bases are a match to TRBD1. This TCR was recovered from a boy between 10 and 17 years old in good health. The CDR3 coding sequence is TGTGCCAGCAGCTTAGTGGGGGTTGAGACAGGGAATGGCTACACCTTC. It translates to CASSLVGVETGNGYTF.